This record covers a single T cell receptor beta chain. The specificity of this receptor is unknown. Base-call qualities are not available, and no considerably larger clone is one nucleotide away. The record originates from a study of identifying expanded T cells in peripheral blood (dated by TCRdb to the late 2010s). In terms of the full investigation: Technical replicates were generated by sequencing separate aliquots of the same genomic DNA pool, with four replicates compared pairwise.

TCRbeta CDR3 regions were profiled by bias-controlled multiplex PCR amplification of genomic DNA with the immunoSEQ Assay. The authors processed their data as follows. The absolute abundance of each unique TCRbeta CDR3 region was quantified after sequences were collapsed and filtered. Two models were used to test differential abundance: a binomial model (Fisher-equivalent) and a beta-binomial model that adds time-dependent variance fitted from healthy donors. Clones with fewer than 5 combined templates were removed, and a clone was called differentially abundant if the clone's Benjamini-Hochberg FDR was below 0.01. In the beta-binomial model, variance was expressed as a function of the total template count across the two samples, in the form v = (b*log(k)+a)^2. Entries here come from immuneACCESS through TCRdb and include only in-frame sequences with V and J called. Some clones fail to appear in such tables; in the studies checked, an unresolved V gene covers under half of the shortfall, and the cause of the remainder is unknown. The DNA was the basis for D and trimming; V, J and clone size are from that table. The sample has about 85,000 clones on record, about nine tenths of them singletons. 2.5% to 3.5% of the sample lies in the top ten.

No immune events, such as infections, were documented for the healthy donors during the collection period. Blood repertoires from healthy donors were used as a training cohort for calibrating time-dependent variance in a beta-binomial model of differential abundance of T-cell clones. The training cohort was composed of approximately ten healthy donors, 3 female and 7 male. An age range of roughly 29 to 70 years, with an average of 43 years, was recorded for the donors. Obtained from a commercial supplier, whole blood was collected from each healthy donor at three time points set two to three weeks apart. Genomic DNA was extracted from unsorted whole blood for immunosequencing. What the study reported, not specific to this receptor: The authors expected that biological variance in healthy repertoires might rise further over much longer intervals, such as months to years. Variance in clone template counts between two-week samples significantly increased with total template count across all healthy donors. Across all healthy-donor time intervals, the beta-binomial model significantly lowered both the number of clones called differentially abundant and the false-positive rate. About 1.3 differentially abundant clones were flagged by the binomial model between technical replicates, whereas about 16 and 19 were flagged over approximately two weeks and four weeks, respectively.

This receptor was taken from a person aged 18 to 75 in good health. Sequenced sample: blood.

The DNA sequence is given as TGTGCCAGCAGCTTAACAGGTGTGGTCACCGGGGAGCTGTTTTTT. Translation gives CASSLTGVVTGELFF. The chain is assembled from TRBV11-1 and TRBJ2-2, with a weak D call of TRBD1 (5 bases match). The CDR3 sequence holds 15 residues, the cysteine and phenylalanine included. Only the CDR3 portion is preserved as DNA: 45 bases, with reading frame beginning at the first base. Trimming at the junction amounts to 2 bases on V and 4 bases on J, and the germline ends lie 11 bases apart. CDR1 SGHAT and CDR2 FQDESV were looked up in the germline V gene (reference sequence).